These 28 T cell receptor beta chains were sequenced from one sample in a study of cytomegalovirus exposure and HLA in healthy donors (dated by TCRdb to 2016 to 2017). Library preparation was by the immunoSEQ multiplex PCR assay. For the multiplex PCR, a mixture combining 60 forward primers for TCR Vbeta segments and 13 reverse primers for TCR Jbeta segments was used. The clones in this table, taken by TCRdb from immuneACCESS, are in-frame only. Not every clone is retained; where verified, under half of the shortfall comes from an unresolved V gene, and the cause of the rest is unknown. The sample table contains tens of thousands of clones; only one count was recorded for about 80% of them. The ten top clones hold 1.5% to 2% of the sample. Material: PBMCs. The receptors stem from a human donor in good health.

The chain links TRBV28 to TRBJ1-5; TRBD1 agrees at 11 bases. Unmatched junction bases numbered 10, after V lost 6 bases and J lost 9 bases. The CDR3 is 15 residues long. Germline V gene sequence: CDR1 MDHEN, CDR2 SYDVKM. The CDR3 region is CASSPWDRGLWPQHF. CDR3 DNA: TGTGCCAGCAGCCCTTGGGACAGGGGGTTATGGCCCCAGCATTTT.

This chain connects TRBV5-1 to TRBJ2-1; D not certain. V was shortened by 4 bases and J by 2 bases, with 10 bases between the two germline ends. The CDR3 consists of 14 residues. CDR1 is SGHRS, CDR2 YFSETQ, per germline. CDR3 nucleotide sequence: TGCGCCAGCAGCCCCCCTTTCCCCTACAATGAGCAGTTCTTC. Its protein is CASSPPFPYNEQFF.

There are a few counts of this clone. V gene TRBV10-3 combines with J gene TRBJ2-1, with D possibly matching TRBD2 (7 bases). Germline CDR1 reads ENHRY; CDR2 reads SYGVKD. Trimming stripped 2 bases from V and 1 base from J, with 12 bases between. This CDR3 has 16 amino acids. For the CDR3, the DNA is TGTGCCATCAGTGAGCCTCGGGGGGCTTCCTACAATGAGCAGTTCTTC. Protein: CAISEPRGASYNEQFF.

The gene calls are TRBV7-9 and TRBJ1-1, with a tentative D call TRBD1 (5 bases). From germline, CDR1 is SEHNR and CDR2 FQNEAQ (reference sequence). Trimming took 1 base from V and 5 from J, leaving 11 bases between them. This CDR3 contains 14 residues. The CDR3 DNA reads TGTGCCAGCAGCTTAGGGGTAGGGGAAACTGAAGCTTTCTTT. Its translation: CASSLGVGETEAFF.

The gene calls are TRBV7-3 and TRBJ2-1; D perhaps matches TRBD1 (6 bases). The V gene's germline CDR1 is SGHTA and CDR2 FQGTGA. Trimming shortened V by 3 bases and J by 0 bases, and 9 bases separated the two germline ends. The CDR3 length is 15 residues. CDR3 in amino acids: CASSFEGGSYNEQFF. CDR3 DNA: TGTGCCAGCAGCTTCGAAGGGGGCTCCTACAATGAGCAGTTCTTC.

This clone was recorded only once. This chain links TRBV6-5 with TRBJ1-1; the match to TRBD1 covers 7 bases. V lost 6 bases to trimming and J lost 5 bases; unmatched junction nucleotides: 12. The germline V gene encodes CDR1 MNHEY and CDR2 SVGAGI. The CDR3 extends over 15 amino acids. As DNA, the CDR3 is TGTGCCAGCAGGCCGACAGAAGACAGGGCGACTGAAGCTTTCTTT. Protein sequence: CASRPTEDRATEAFF.

Turning to this clone: The junction does not match germline at one end; this may be a read error. The chain combines TRBV7-9 with TRBJ2-7, with D perhaps matching TRBD2 (7 bases). Germline CDR1 reads SEHNR; CDR2 reads FQNEAQ (reference sequence). CDR3 length equals 15 residues. The CDR3 DNA sequence: TGTTCCAGCACCAAAGAGGGGGGGATAATCAACGAGCAGTACTTC. Translation: CSSTKEGGIINEQYF.

In DNA form, the CDR3 reads TGCGCCAGCAGCTTGGTCGGTACGATACTAAGCCCCACAGATACGCAGTATTTT. It codes for CASSLVGTILSPTDTQYF. The gene calls are TRBV5-1 and TRBJ2-3; unclear D gene. Germline assignment: CDR1 SGHRS and CDR2 YFSETQ. The CDR3 consists of 18 residues. V lost 0 bases and J lost 2, with 19 bases in between.

The V call is TRBV11-2, the J call TRBJ2-6, with TRBD1 identical over 8 bases. There are 19 residues in the CDR3. V lost 0 bases to trimming and J lost 0 bases; unmatched junction nucleotides: 7. Germline CDR1 and CDR2: SGHAT and FQNNGV. Here the CDR3 reads CASSLEPGQVASGANVLTF. For the CDR3, the DNA is TGTGCCAGCAGCTTAGAACCGGGACAGGTCGCCTCTGGGGCCAACGTCCTGACTTTC. Filled out from reference TRBV11-2 and TRBJ2-6, the complete variable domain reads EAGVAQSPRYKIIEKRQSVAFWCNPISGHATLYWYQQILGQGPKLLIQFQNNGVVDDSQLPKDRFSAERLKGVDSTLKIQPAKLEDSAVYLCASSLEPGQVASGANVLTFGAGSRLTVL.

The chain has TRBV12-5 and TRBJ2-3; D gene uncertain. The germline V gene has CDR1 LGHNT and CDR2 FRNRAP. The CDR3 spans 14 residues. V was clipped by 7 bases and J by 3 bases, with 14 bases between them. CDR3 amino acids: CASALPGGTDTQYF. DNA of the CDR3: TGTGCTAGTGCTTTACCGGGTGGGACAGATACGCAGTATTTT.

This clone has a handful of counts. The rearrangement links TRBV7-2 to TRBJ2-1; tentatively, D is TRBD1 (5 bases). Germline lookup yields CDR1 SGHTA and CDR2 FQGNSA. The CDR3 runs 17 residues. The ends were cut back, 5 bases at V and 0 bases at J, with 17 bases in the middle. The CDR3 DNA follows: TGTGCCAGCAGCCCACTGGGTAACAGGCTCTCCTACAATGAGCAGTTCTTC. This translates into CASSPLGNRLSYNEQFF.

This chain joins TRBV28 and TRBJ2-2, with 10 bases matching TRBD2. Germline V gene data show CDR1 as MDHEN and CDR2 as SYDVKM. Germline trimming cut 7 bases from V and 1 base from J; bases unmatched to any gene: 6. This CDR3 has 16 residues. The CDR3 spells CASTRLAGVNTGELFF. The CDR3, as DNA: TGTGCCAGCACACGCCTAGCGGGAGTGAACACCGGGGAGCTGTTTTTT.

The chain couples TRBV6-6 to TRBJ1-1; 9 positions match TRBD1. The CDR3 contains 14 residues. With 8 bases clipped from V and 6 bases from J, the junction kept 10 bases outside the gene matches. Germline lookup yields CDR1 MNHNY and CDR2 SVGAGI (reference sequence). The CDR3 here is CASVPGTGRSEAFF. The CDR3 bases are TGTGCCAGCGTCCCCGGGACAGGGCGGTCTGAAGCTTTCTTT.

The chain has TRBV27 and TRBJ2-2; unclear D gene. The CDR3 spans 16 residues. Germline CDR1 reads MNHEY; CDR2 reads SMNVEV (reference sequence). Deletions cut 1 base from V and 0 bases from J, with 9 bases between. For the CDR3, the DNA is TGTGCCAGCAGTTTATTTGGCAATCCGAACACCGGGGAGCTGTTTTTT. Translation: CASSLFGNPNTGELFF.

The chain couples TRBV6-5 to TRBJ1-2, with D possibly being TRBD1 (6 bases). The V gene's germline CDR1 is MNHEY and CDR2 SVGAGI. There are 13 residues in the CDR3. V was trimmed by 5 bases and J by 3 bases, leaving 10 bases between them. CDR3 in DNA: TGTGCCAGCAGTCCACAGGGAGACTATGGCTACACCTTC. Protein sequence: CASSPQGDYGYTF.

The chain recombines TRBV5-4 with TRBJ1-1; the D is unclear. The CDR3 has 11 residues. Germline V gene sequence: CDR1 SGHNT, CDR2 YYREEE (reference sequence). Trimming left V 4 bases short and J 4 bases short, with 5 bases between. The CDR3 coding sequence is TGTGCCAGCAGCGAGGCCACTGAAGCTTTCTTT. Its translation: CASSEATEAFF.

J is TRBJ1-1 and V is TRBV7-9; 10 bases agree with TRBD1. The CDR3 consists of 17 residues. V shed 6 bases, J shed 0 bases, and the junction held 10 bases outside the gene matches. Germline CDR1 reads SEHNR; CDR2 reads FQNEAQ (reference sequence). The DNA of the CDR3 is TGTGCCAGCAGAACCGGGACAGGGGTTAGCATGAACACTGAAGCTTTCTTT. It codes for CASRTGTGVSMNTEAFF.

The rearrangement links TRBV18 to TRBJ1-2; no definite D call. The CDR3 sequence is 15 residues long. CDR1 and CDR2 from the germline V gene are KGHSH and LQKENI. The ends were cut back, 6 bases at V and 0 bases at J, with 14 bases in the middle. CDR3 bases: TGTGCCAGCTCTAACGGTGAGCCTACTAACTATGGCTACACCTTC. Translating gives CASSNGEPTNYGYTF.

The chain uses TRBV12-5 and TRBJ1-1; D remains ambiguous. Deletions cut 10 bases from V and 2 bases from J, with 2 bases between. The CDR3 sequence is 9 residues long. The germline gives CDR1 LGHNT, CDR2 FRNRAP. CDR3 in DNA: TGTGCTACAAACACTGAAGCTTTCTTT. Residues: CATNTEAFF.

This clone was recorded only once. The chain carries TRBV5-1 and TRBJ2-5; TRBD2 agrees at 11 bases. The V gene end was trimmed by 3 bases and the J gene end by 0 bases; junction bases not matched to a gene: 7. The germline V gene has CDR1 SGHRS and CDR2 YFSETQ. The CDR3 is 17 residues long. The CDR3 DNA reads TGCGCCAGCAGCTCCCGGGGACTAGCGGCGTACCAAGAGACCCAGTACTTC. This sequence encodes CASSSRGLAAYQETQYF.

J is TRBJ2-1 and V is TRBV5-5, with D possibly matching TRBD2 (6 bases). There are 15 residues in the CDR3. Germline CDR1 is SGHKS and CDR2 is YYEKEE (reference sequence). V was trimmed by 0 bases and J by 4 bases, leaving 11 bases between them. CDR3 amino acids: CASSLGAGSYNEQFF. CDR3 DNA: TGTGCCAGCAGCTTGGGGGCCGGGAGTTACAATGAGCAGTTCTTC. Variable domain in full (rest from reference TRBV5-5 and TRBJ2-1): DAGVTQSPTHLIKTRGQQVTLRCSPISGHKSVSWYQQVLGQGPQFIFQYYEKEERGRGNFPDRFSARQFPNYSSELNVNALLLGDSALYLCASSLGAGSYNEQFFGPGTRLTVL.

The gene calls are TRBV7-9 and TRBJ2-2; weak D call: TRBD1 (6 bases). The CDR3 extends over 15 amino acids. The V gene's germline CDR1 is SEHNR and CDR2 FQNEAQ (reference sequence). Trimming took off 3 bases at V and 3 bases at J, with 11 bases between the two ends. The CDR3 DNA reads TGTGCCAGCAGCTTCTTACAGGGTCACACCGGGGAGCTGTTTTTT. Translated: CASSFLQGHTGELFF.

In DNA form, the CDR3 reads TGTGCCAGCAGCTTAGCCCCGGGAGTTGCGATCAATGAGCAGTTCTTC. Protein: CASSLAPGVAINEQFF. This chain uses TRBV7-6 with TRBJ2-1; D is possibly TRBD2 (6 bases). Germline CDR1 is SGHVS and CDR2 is FNYEAQ. The CDR3 sequence is 16 residues long. V was trimmed by 0 bases and J by 6 bases, leaving 15 bases between them.

The chain links TRBV6-1 to TRBJ1-1; the D gene is possibly TRBD1 (5 bases). The CDR3 contains 13 residues. Germline lookup yields CDR1 MNHNS and CDR2 SASEGT. V gave up 3 bases and J gave up 0 bases, with 5 bases separating them. CDR3 amino acids: CASSETVNTEAFF. The CDR3 nucleotides read TGTGCCAGCAGTGAGACAGTGAACACTGAAGCTTTCTTT.

The rearrangement joins TRBV5-1 to TRBJ2-4; possibly TRBD2 for D (5 bases). Trimming took off 0 bases at V and 7 bases at J, with 11 bases between the two ends. CDR1 is SGHRS, CDR2 YFSETQ, per germline. The CDR3 has 14 amino acids. CDR3 DNA sequence: TGCGCCAGCAGCTTGGATGAGGGATGGAACATTCAGTACTTC. This codes for CASSLDEGWNIQYF.

This clone was seen a handful of times. The chain has TRBV7-9 and TRBJ2-6; no reliable D call. The V end lost 1 base, the J end lost 0 bases, and 13 bases lay between the germline ends. This CDR3 spans 18 amino acids. CDR1 is SEHNR, CDR2 FQNEAQ, per germline (reference sequence). The CDR3 protein is CASSLDRKSSSGANVLTF. The CDR3 nucleotides read TGTGCCAGCAGCTTAGATCGTAAAAGCTCCTCTGGGGCCAACGTCCTGACTTTC.

The chain uses TRBV18 and TRBJ1-5; D might be TRBD1 (6 bases). V shed 2 bases and J shed 1 base, with 12 bases lying between them. The length of the CDR3 is 16 residues. CDR1 and CDR2 (germline): KGHSH, LQKENI. In DNA form, the CDR3 reads TGTGCCAGCTCACCAAGGCAAACAGGGAGCAATCAGCCCCAGCATTTT. Amino acid sequence: CASSPRQTGSNQPQHF.

This chain joins TRBV7-2 and TRBJ2-5, with TRBD1 identical over 10 bases. The V segment lost 2 bases and the J segment 3 bases; nucleotides outside the gene matches: 3. CDR1 and CDR2 (germline): SGHTA, FQGNSA. The CDR3 has 15 amino acids. For the CDR3, the DNA is TGTGCCAGCAGCTTAACCGGGACAGGGGAAGAGACCCAGTACTTC. It encodes CASSLTGTGEETQYF.